These T cell receptor beta chains were read from a single sample in a study of T cell responses to AZD1222 COVID-19 vaccine. The repertoire was sequenced with immunoSEQ multiplex PCR; TCRdb's copy has only in-frame clones and lacks some. The sample includes more than 150,000 clones, around 88% seen only once; the top ten take roughly 0.49%. The sample here was peripheral blood, taken on day 0 of AZD1222 vaccination. These TCRs come from an adult in good health. Each CDR3 is given with its conserved first and last residue. The D gene is left open where the match is weak. Clone size is stated in some rows and not others, as once, few, many or a class when expanded.

.	TRBV6-8	.	TRBJ1-2	CASSQDRSNYGYTF	TGTGCCAGCAGCCAAGACAGGAGTAACTATGGCTACACCTTC
.	TRBV5-4	.	TRBJ2-3	CASSLSLSQAHPTDTQYF	TGTGCCAGCAGCTTGAGTTTATCGCAGGCCCACCCCACAGATACGCAGTATTTT
.	TRBV2	TRBD1	TRBJ2-7	CASVVRDRGGEQYF	TGTGCCAGCGTCGTCCGGGACAGGGGCGGCGAGCAGTACTTC
.	TRBV14	TRBD1	TRBJ1-2	CASSHRTGGGGYTF	TGTGCCAGCAGCCACAGAACAGGGGGCGGGGGCTACACCTTC
.	TRBV6-2/TRBV6-3	.	TRBJ1-1	CASSYSSGGLNTEAFF	TGTGCCAGCAGTTACTCGAGCGGGGGCCTGAACACTGAAGCTTTCTTT
.	TRBV5-4	.	TRBJ1-1	CASSQDTLNTEAFF	TGTGCCAGCAGCCAAGATACCTTGAACACTGAAGCTTTCTTT
.	TRBV5-5	.	TRBJ2-1	CASSPDSTREQFF	TGTGCCAGCAGCCCGGACAGTACTCGGGAGCAGTTCTTC
once	TRBV28	.	TRBJ2-5	CASTWPEQETQYF	TGTGCCAGCACGTGGCCAGAGCAAGAGACCCAGTACTTC
.	TRBV7-8	.	TRBJ2-3	CASSPSGTSTDTQYF	TGTGCCAGCAGCCCCTCAGGGACTAGCACAGATACGCAGTATTTT
.	TRBV2	TRBD2	TRBJ2-5	CASTVGLAETQYF	TGTGCGAGCACGGTGGGACTAGCGGAGACCCAGTACTTC
.	TRBV19	.	TRBJ1-2	CASRSKGGTNYGYTF	TGTGCCAGTAGGTCGAAAGGGGGAACTAACTATGGCTACACCTTC
.	TRBV19	TRBD2	TRBJ2-7	CASTRGETYEQYF	TGTGCCAGTACTCGGGGGGAGACCTACGAGCAGTACTTC
once	TRBV6-2/TRBV6-3	.	TRBJ2-7	CASSYALGLPGGYEQYF	TGTGCCAGCAGTTACGCGCTGGGACTGCCCGGGGGATACGAGCAGTACTTC
few	TRBV6-5	.	TRBJ2-7	CASRQQGNSYEQYF	TGTGCCAGCAGACAACAGGGAAACTCCTACGAGCAGTACTTC
.	TRBV7-8	.	TRBJ1-6	CASSTRTVNSPLHF	TGTGCCAGCAGCACGAGGACGGTTAATTCACCCCTCCACTTT
.	TRBV6-5	.	TRBJ1-1	CATPGGRPTEAFF	TGTGCCACCCCCGGGGGGAGACCCACTGAAGCTTTCTTT
.	TRBV6-5	.	TRBJ2-2	CASTVRVGELFF	TGTGCCAGCACCGTCCGGGTCGGGGAGCTGTTTTTT
.	TRBV27	.	TRBJ1-2	CASSPRDPNYGYTF	TGTGCCAGCAGTCCCCGAGATCCTAACTATGGCTACACCTTC
.	TRBV19	TRBD1	TRBJ2-7	CASSPGSPDRAEQYF	TGTGCCAGTAGTCCCGGGAGCCCGGACAGGGCAGAGCAGTACTTC
.	TRBV7-3	.	TRBJ2-2	CASSLIGSTGELFF	TGTGCCAGCAGCTTAATCGGGAGCACCGGGGAGCTGTTTTTT
.	TRBV12-5	.	TRBJ1-4	CASGLPSGGRDEKLFF	TGTGCTAGTGGTTTACCCTCGGGAGGCAGGGATGAAAAACTGTTTTTT
.	TRBV7-2	TRBD1	TRBJ1-2	CASSLGDRVSSFGYTF	TGTGCCAGCAGCTTAGGGGACAGGGTCTCCTCCTTCGGCTACACCTTC
.	TRBV11-3	.	TRBJ2-5	CASSLGGVEETQYF	TGTGCCAGCAGCTTAGGGGGTGTGGAAGAGACCCAGTACTTC
.	TRBV19	TRBD1	TRBJ1-5	CATGGQGGNQPQHF	TGTGCCACGGGAGGACAGGGCGGCAATCAGCCCCAGCATTTT
.	TRBV24-1	.	TRBJ2-5	CATREGGQETQYF	TGTGCCACCAGAGAGGGCGGTCAAGAGACCCAGTACTTC
.	TRBV7-2	.	TRBJ1-6	CASSLRQSRNSPLHF	TGTGCCAGCAGCTTAAGGCAGAGCCGTAATTCACCCCTCCACTTT
.	TRBV7-9	.	TRBJ2-5	CASSLATVQETQYF	TGTGCCAGCAGCTTAGCGACCGTGCAAGAGACCCAGTACTTC
.	TRBV5-1	TRBD2	TRBJ2-7	CASSLVLAGSYEQYF	TGCGCCAGCAGCTTGGTACTAGCGGGGAGCTACGAGCAGTACTTC
.	TRBV14	.	TRBJ1-3	CASRETSGNTIYF	TGTGCCAGCAGAGAAACTTCTGGAAACACCATATATTTT
.	TRBV6-2/TRBV6-3	TRBD1	TRBJ2-7	CASSYRDRGIYEQYF	TGTGCCAGCAGTTACCGCGACAGGGGGATCTACGAGCAGTACTTC
.	TRBV4-3	TRBD1	TRBJ2-1	CASSQVPGQGYNEQFF	TGCGCCAGCAGCCAAGTACCGGGACAGGGGTACAATGAGCAGTTCTTC
.	TRBV9	TRBD1	TRBJ1-4	CASSLGQGNEKLFF	TGTGCCAGCAGCTTGGGACAGGGGAATGAAAAACTGTTTTTT
.	TRBV9	.	TRBJ1-1	CASATPGGSTEAFF	TGTGCCAGCGCTACTCCGGGGGGTAGCACTGAAGCTTTCTTT
.	TRBV7-2	.	TRBJ1-1	CASSFDRFAEAFF	TGTGCCAGCAGCTTCGACAGGTTCGCGGAAGCTTTCTTT
.	TRBV30	.	TRBJ1-2	CAWSVLGDGYTF	TGTGCCTGGAGTGTATTGGGGGATGGCTACACCTTC
.	TRBV6-5	.	TRBJ1-2	CASSRGGTGYGYTF	TGTGCCAGCAGTCGAGGGGGGACGGGCTATGGCTACACCTTC
.	TRBV6-2/TRBV6-3	.	TRBJ2-7	CASSRLGGPEQYF	TGTGCCAGCAGTAGACTAGGGGGACCCGAGCAGTACTTC
few	TRBV7-2	TRBD1	TRBJ2-1	CASSPSIRGRRNNEQFF	TGTGCCAGCAGCCCAAGCATCAGGGGGCGCAGGAACAATGAGCAGTTCTTC
.	TRBV29-1	.	TRBJ2-3	CSVQLGGGGDTQYF	TGCAGCGTTCAATTGGGGGGCGGTGGGGATACGCAGTATTTT
.	TRBV14	TRBD2	TRBJ2-2	CASSQFPRGRTGELFF	TGTGCCAGCAGCCAATTCCCGCGGGGGAGAACCGGGGAGCTGTTTTTT
once	TRBV4-1	TRBD2	TRBJ2-3	CASSLGTSGGDTQYF	TGCGCCAGCAGCCTCGGGACTAGCGGGGGTGATACGCAGTATTTT
.	TRBV10-2	.	TRBJ1-1	CASSESSGWYEDTEAFF	TGCGCCAGCAGTGAGTCGTCAGGGTGGTATGAGGACACTGAAGCTTTCTTT
.	TRBV30	.	TRBJ1-2	CAWSVIGASYGYTF	TGTGCCTGGAGTGTAATAGGGGCGTCCTATGGCTACACCTTC
.	TRBV5-4	TRBD1	TRBJ2-1	CASSPRTGGNEQFF	TGTGCCAGCAGCCCGCGGACAGGGGGCAATGAGCAGTTCTTC
.	TRBV3-1/TRBV3-2	.	TRBJ2-7	CASSQVPGRTYEQYF	TGTGCCAGCAGCCAAGTTCCGGGACGGACCTACGAGCAGTACTTC
few	TRBV19	TRBD1	TRBJ1-5	CASSIFGTGFNQPQHF	TGTGCCAGTAGTATTTTCGGGACAGGGTTTAATCAGCCCCAGCATTTT
.	TRBV6-2/TRBV6-3	TRBD1	TRBJ2-7	CASSSLTGRTYEQYF	TGTGCCAGCAGTTCACTGACAGGGCGAACCTACGAGCAGTACTTC
once	TRBV9	TRBD1	TRBJ1-3	CASSDPGGGGYGNTIYF	TGTGCCAGCAGCGACCCTGGCGGAGGGGGCTACGGAAACACCATATATTTT
once	TRBV5-6	.	TRBJ1-2	CASSLGRAGKGYGYTF	TGTGCCAGCAGCTTGGGAAGGGCAGGGAAGGGATATGGCTACACCTTC
.	TRBV4-3	.	TRBJ1-4	CASSLSRGRDEKLFF	TGCGCCAGCAGCCTTAGTCGCGGGCGGGATGAAAAACTGTTTTTT
.	TRBV5-5	.	TRBJ1-2	CASSLARRAISYGYTF	TGTGCCAGCAGCTTGGCCCGCAGAGCAATCTCCTATGGCTACACCTTC
.	TRBV5-1	.	TRBJ1-1	CASSLGTRSNTEAFF	TGCGCCAGCAGCTTGGGGACTCGCTCGAACACTGAAGCTTTCTTT
few	TRBV4-1	TRBD2	TRBJ2-7	CASRNPTSGNPYEQYF	TGCGCCAGCAGGAACCCGACTAGCGGGAACCCCTACGAGCAGTACTTC
.	TRBV19	.	TRBJ1-1	CASWDFRKSEAFF	TGTGCCAGTTGGGACTTCCGAAAGTCTGAAGCTTTCTTT
.	TRBV4-3	.	TRBJ1-1	CASSQGPDMNTEAFF	TGCGCCAGCAGCCAGGGACCCGATATGAACACTGAAGCTTTCTTT
.	TRBV11-3	TRBD2	TRBJ2-3	CASSLLAGVSDTQYF	TGTGCCAGCAGCTTATTAGCGGGAGTGTCAGATACGCAGTATTTT
few	TRBV20-1	TRBD1	TRBJ2-2	CSASRPPGTGGITGELFF	TGCAGTGCTAGTAGGCCCCCGGGGACAGGGGGAATCACCGGGGAGCTGTTTTTT